The 15 T cell receptor beta chains given below trace back to one sample, sequenced in a study of T cells expressing NK-cell markers. For each CDR3 protein, TCRdb gives one entry from its re-call of the 5' RACE reads, without DNA. The sample totals 200,000 to 300,000 distinct CDR3 sequences. Sequencing used blood T cells: a sorted CD56 or NKG2C T cell subset, CD4+ or CD8+ T cells, or bulk PBMC T cells (not recorded which). The receptors derive from a man younger than 35 in good health.

This chain uses TRBV10-3 with TRBJ2-2; TCRdb selects TRBD1, and the lack of DNA leaves this call unchecked. This CDR3 comprises 14 residues. Per the germline V gene, CDR1 is ENHRY and CDR2 is SYGVKD. The CDR3 reads CAISPGTATGELFF.

The CDR3 is CATSVGRGNMNTEAFF. This rearrangement joins TRBV15 to TRBJ1-1; TCRdb designates TRBD1, a call that cannot be tested without DNA. This CDR3 spans 16 amino acids. The germline V gene has CDR1 LNHNV and CDR2 YYDKDF (reference sequence).

V and J are TRBV6-5 and TRBJ1-4. Germline V gene data show CDR1 as MNHEY and CDR2 as SVGAGI. This CDR3 is 15 amino acids long. This chain's CDR3 is CASSYSSILREKLFF.

This rearrangement joins TRBV6-5 to TRBJ1-2. The CDR3 is 15 amino acids. The germline V gene has CDR1 MNHEY and CDR2 SVGAGI. CDR3 in amino acids: CASSYAAGAEYGYTF.

The chain joins TRBV5-1 to TRBJ2-3; with no DNA, the TCRdb D assignment of TRBD1 cannot be verified. The germline V gene encodes CDR1 SGHRS and CDR2 YFSETQ. The CDR3 has 13 residues. CDR3 amino acids: CASSLDVPHTQYF.

The chain's CDR3 is CASSYGGQGANEQFF. The chain is built from TRBV6-2 or TRBV6-3 and TRBJ2-1; checking the TCRdb D call of TRBD1 is not possible without DNA. CDR1 and CDR2 from the germline V gene are MNHEY and SVGEGT. The CDR3 loop spans 15 amino acids.

This chain uses TRBV20-1 with TRBJ2-1. Looked up from germline, CDR1 is DFQATT and CDR2 is SNEGSKA (reference sequence). This CDR3 region has 15 residues. The CDR3 sequence: CSVTHRVSLVDEQFF.

J is TRBJ1-1 and V is TRBV5-1; the D gene TCRdb calls, TRBD1, cannot be checked with no DNA. This CDR3 has 15 amino acids. CDR1 SGHRS and CDR2 YFSETQ come from the germline V gene. CDR3 region: CASSWGQGKDTEAFF.

V usage is TRBV24-1 and J usage is TRBJ2-1; there is no DNA to check the TCRdb D call of TRBD2. Germline V gene lookup returns CDR1 KGHDR and CDR2 SFDVKD. The CDR3 is made up of 16 amino acids. The CDR3 reads CATSDPGGPLYNEQFF.

The chain employs TRBV4-3 and TRBJ1-4; the D call of TRBD1 rests on TCRdb alone, since no DNA is present to check it. The CDR3 loop spans 15 amino acids. CDR1 LGHNA and CDR2 YSLEER come from the germline V gene. CDR3 region: CASSPGTATNEKLFF.

V and J are TRBV10-3 and TRBJ2-1. The CDR3 length is 15 residues. The germline V gene has CDR1 ENHRY and CDR2 SYGVKD. The CDR3 sequence: CAISESIRHTNEQFF.

This sequence joins TRBV20-1 and TRBJ2-5. The CDR3 has 14 residues. Germline V gene lookup returns CDR1 DFQATT and CDR2 SNEGSKA (reference sequence). CDR3: CSVDRRKLQETQYF.

The J gene is TRBJ2-2, the V gene TRBV29-1. From germline, CDR1 is SQVTM and CDR2 ANQGSEA. The length of the CDR3 is 11 residues. CDR3 region: CSVGAARELFF.

The chain is built from TRBV6-6 and TRBJ2-3. CDR1 and CDR2 from the germline V gene are MNHNY and SVGAGI (reference sequence). This CDR3 has 13 residues. CDR3 residues: CASSGLNTDTQYF.

CDR3: CASSRGSSETQYF. V and J are TRBV7-9 and TRBJ2-5; the TCRdb D gene call, TRBD1, has no DNA to confirm it. CDR1 and CDR2 (germline): SEHNR, FQNEAQ (reference sequence). The CDR3 is 13 amino acids.